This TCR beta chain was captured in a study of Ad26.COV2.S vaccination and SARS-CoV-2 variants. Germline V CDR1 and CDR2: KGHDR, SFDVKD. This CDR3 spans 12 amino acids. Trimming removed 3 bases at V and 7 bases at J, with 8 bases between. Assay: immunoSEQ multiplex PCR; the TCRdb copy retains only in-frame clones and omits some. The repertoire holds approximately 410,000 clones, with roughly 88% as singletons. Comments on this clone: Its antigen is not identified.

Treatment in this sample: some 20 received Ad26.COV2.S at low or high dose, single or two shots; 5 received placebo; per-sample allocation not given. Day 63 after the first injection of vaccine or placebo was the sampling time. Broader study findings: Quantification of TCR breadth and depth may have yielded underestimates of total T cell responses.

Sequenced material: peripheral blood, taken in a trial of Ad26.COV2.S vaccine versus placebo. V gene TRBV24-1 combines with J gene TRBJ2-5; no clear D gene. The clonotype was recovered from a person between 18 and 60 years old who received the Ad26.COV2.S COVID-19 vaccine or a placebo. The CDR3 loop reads CATSDPSRTQYF. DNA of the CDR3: TGTGCCACCAGTGATCCCTCCCGGACCCAGTACTTC.